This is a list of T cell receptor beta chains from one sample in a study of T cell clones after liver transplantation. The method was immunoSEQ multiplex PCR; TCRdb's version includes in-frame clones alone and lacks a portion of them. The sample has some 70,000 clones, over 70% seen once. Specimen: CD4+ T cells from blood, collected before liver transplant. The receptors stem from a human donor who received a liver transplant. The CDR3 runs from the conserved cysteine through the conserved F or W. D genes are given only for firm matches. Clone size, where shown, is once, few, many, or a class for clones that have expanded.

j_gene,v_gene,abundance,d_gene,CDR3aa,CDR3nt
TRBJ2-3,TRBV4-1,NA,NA,CASSQVRNFVGDTQYF,TGCGCCAGCAGCCAAGTCCGGAATTTCGTCGGAGATACGCAGTATTTT
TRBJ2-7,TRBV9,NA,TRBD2,CASSVAGGSDEQYF,TGTGCCAGCAGCGTAGCGGGAGGGTCAGACGAGCAGTACTTC
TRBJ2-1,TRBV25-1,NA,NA,CASSETGHPTRNEQFF,TGTGCCAGCAGTGAAACAGGACACCCGACGAGGAATGAGCAGTTCTTC
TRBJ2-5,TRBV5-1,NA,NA,CASSLSPQETQYF,TGCGCCAGCAGCTTATCCCCCCAAGAGACCCAGTACTTC
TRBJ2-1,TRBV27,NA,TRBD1,CASNRDRKFFF,TGTGCCAGCAATCGGGACAGGAAATTCTTCTTC
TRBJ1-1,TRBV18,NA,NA,CASSLSTAENTEAFF,TGTGCCAGCTCACTTTCGACAGCGGAAAACACTGAAGCTTTCTTT
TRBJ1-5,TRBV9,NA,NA,CASSPAVGGNQPQHF,TGTGCCAGCAGCCCCGCGGTGGGGGGCAATCAGCCCCAGCATTTT
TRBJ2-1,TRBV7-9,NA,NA,CASSFAESIVGEQFF,TGTGCCAGCAGCTTTGCGGAGAGCATAGTCGGTGAGCAGTTCTTC
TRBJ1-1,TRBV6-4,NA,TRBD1,CASSAQGGSEAFF,TGTGCCAGCAGTGCCCAGGGGGGGAGTGAAGCTTTCTTT
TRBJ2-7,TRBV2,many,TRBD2,CASSPRTSYSSYEQYF,TGTGCCAGCAGTCCTCGGACTAGCTATAGCTCCTACGAGCAGTACTTC
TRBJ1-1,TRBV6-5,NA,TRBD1,CASSFQGGTEAFF,TGTGCCAGCAGTTTTCAGGGGGGAACTGAAGCTTTCTTT
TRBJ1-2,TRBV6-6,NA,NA,CASNPIRAGYGYTF,TGTGCCAGCAACCCCATACGGGCCGGCTATGGCTACACCTTC
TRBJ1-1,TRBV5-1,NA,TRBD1,CASSSSGGTEAFF,TGCGCCAGCAGCTCGTCAGGGGGGACTGAAGCTTTCTTT
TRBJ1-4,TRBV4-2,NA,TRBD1,CASSQDGGTGNEKLFF,TGTGCCAGCAGCCAAGATGGGGGGACAGGGAATGAAAAACTGTTTTTT
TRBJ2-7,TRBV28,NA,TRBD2,CASSLGLAGAAYEQYF,TGTGCCAGCAGTCTCGGACTAGCGGGAGCCGCCTACGAGCAGTACTTC
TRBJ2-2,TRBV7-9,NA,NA,CASSKLGQNGELFF,TGTGCCAGCAGCAAACTAGGACAGAACGGGGAGCTGTTTTTT
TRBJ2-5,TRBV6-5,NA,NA,CASKLVGRETQYF,TGTGCCAGCAAACTAGTGGGTCGGGAGACCCAGTACTTC
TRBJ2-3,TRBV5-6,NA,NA,CASSLDRSTDTQYF,TGTGCCAGCAGCTTAGACAGGAGCACAGATACGCAGTATTTT
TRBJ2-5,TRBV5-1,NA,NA,CASSSGPQETQYF,TGCGCCAGCAGCTCGGGACCCCAAGAGACCCAGTACTTC
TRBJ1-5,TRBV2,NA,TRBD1,CASSFQGDQPQHF,TGTGCCAGCAGTTTCCAGGGGGATCAGCCCCAGCATTTT
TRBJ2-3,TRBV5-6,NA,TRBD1,CASSLRTGGFTDTQYF,TGTGCCAGCAGCTTGAGGACAGGGGGGTTCACAGATACGCAGTATTTT
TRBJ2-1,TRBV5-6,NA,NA,CASSIGGLGSYNEQFF,TGTGCCAGCAGCATAGGGGGATTGGGCTCCTACAATGAGCAGTTCTTC
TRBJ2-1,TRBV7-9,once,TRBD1,CASSLLGTGVNEQFF,TGTGCCAGCAGCTTACTCGGGACAGGGGTCAATGAGCAGTTCTTC
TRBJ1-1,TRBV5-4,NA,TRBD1,CASSLGQGALNTEAFF,TGTGCCAGCAGCTTGGGGCAGGGGGCCTTGAACACTGAAGCTTTCTTT